This TCR beta chain was captured by sequencing in a study of CD8 T cells in ankylosing spondylitis. Overall study findings and caveats: Within ankylosing spondylitis blood, a TCR beta motif made up of roughly eight highly homologous variants appeared to be characteristic. Some motif variants were previously reported in reactive arthritis synovial fluid and blood.

This clonotype was seen a handful of times. What it recognizes is unknown. Quantitative barcoded 5'-RACE was used to prepare TCR beta libraries. Using its own MiXCR run on the 5' RACE reads, TCRdb lists one record per CDR3 protein. The sample gives roughly 200,000 distinct CDR3 sequences, around a quarter of which show up once; approximately 6.6% is in the top ten. This TCR derives from a male donor with ankylosing spondylitis or in good health (not recorded which). Sequencing input: blood, either unsorted or a sorted T cell fraction (not recorded which).

The CDR3 bases are TGTGCCAGTAGCCACACAGGGGGTTTAGAGACCCAGTACTTC. This encodes CASSHTGGLETQYF. The genes are TRBV19 and TRBJ2-5, with TRBD1 identical over 8 bases. CDR1 is LNHDA, CDR2 SQIVND, per germline (reference sequence). V dropped 6 bases and J dropped 4; count of bases not matched to a gene: 7. The CDR3 extends over 14 amino acids.